The entry that follows covers one TCR beta chain sequence. The antigen remains unidentified. CDR1 and CDR2 (germline): DFQATT, SNEGSKA (reference sequence). The CDR3 is made up of 15 amino acids. Trimming pared 1 base from V and 1 base from J, leaving 13 bases between. TCRdb reanalysed the reads using MiXCR and keeps one entry per CDR3 protein. The repertoire includes around 120,000 distinct CDR3 sequences, roughly a quarter of them detected once, and about a third sits in the top ten. The data belong to a study of T cell repertoires in cytomegalovirus infection. At the level of the study: Public TCR beta signature analysis indicated the presence of both CMV infection and matching HLA type.

The source of this sequence is a human donor in good health (CMV status not recorded). Some clones in this sample may be carry-over from other donors' samples. Sequenced material: PBMCs, sequenced either directly or after in vitro stimulation (not recorded which). The genes are TRBV20-1 and TRBJ1-1; D not certain. This CDR3 reads CSARGPYSGNTEAFF. CDR3 coding DNA: TGCAGTGCTAGAGGCCCTTATTCGGGGAACACTGAAGCTTTCTTT.